This TCR beta chain stems from a study of beta chain features in type 1 diabetes. Study observations and caveats: Shortening of TCRB CDR3s, moderate but significant, appeared in all four CD4+ subsets of Type 1 diabetes patients.

The table lists this clone with a few counts. Its specificity is unknown. The entirety of the isolated RNA underwent reverse transcription, so expressed TCRB transcripts were sequenced. Assay: immunoSEQ multiplex PCR; the TCRdb copy retains only in-frame clones and omits some. The repertoire has about 160,000 clones, over 9% of them found once; the top ten carry 0.5%. Trimming at V came to 5 bases and at J to 5 bases, leaving 11 bases not matched to a gene. The germline CDR1 and CDR2 sequences are SGHAT and FQNNGV. The CDR3 is 16 residues long. The V gene is TRBV11-2, the J gene TRBJ1-5, with 8 bases fitting TRBD1. Sequencing input: central memory CD4+ T cells from blood. This clonotype was sampled from a man under 40 with type 1 diabetes. For the CDR3, the DNA is TGTGCCAGCAGCCTATCGACAGGGGCGCTTGATCAGCCCCAGCATTTT. Protein: CASSLSTGALDQPQHF.